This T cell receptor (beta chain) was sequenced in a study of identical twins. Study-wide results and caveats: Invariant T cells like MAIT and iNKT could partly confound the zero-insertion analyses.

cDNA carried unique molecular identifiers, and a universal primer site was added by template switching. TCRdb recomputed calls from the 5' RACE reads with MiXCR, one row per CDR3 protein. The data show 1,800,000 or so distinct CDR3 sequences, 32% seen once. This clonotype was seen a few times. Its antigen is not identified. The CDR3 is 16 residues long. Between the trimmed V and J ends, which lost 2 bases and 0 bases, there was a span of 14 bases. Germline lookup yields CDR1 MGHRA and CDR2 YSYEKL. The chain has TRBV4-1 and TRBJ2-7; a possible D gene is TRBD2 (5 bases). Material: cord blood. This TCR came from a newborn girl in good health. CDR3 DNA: TGCGCCAGCAGCCAACTCGAACTAGTCCCCTCCTACGAGCAGTACTTC. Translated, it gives CASSQLELVPSYEQYF.